This TCR beta chain was captured in a study of blood T cell repertoires in COVID-19. Study information: The United States, Italy and Spain provided the acute and convalescent COVID-19 samples. In each case, the material was cDNA or gDNA derived from T cells, B-cell-depleted T cells, or PBMCs.

Original methodology: Nucleated cell number was recorded as an estimate derived from reference gene primer amplification. Clones were read by immunoSEQ multiplex PCR, and TCRdb kept only the in-frame ones, dropping some. The V and J calls and clone size come from that table; D and trimming were worked out from the DNA. The repertoire holds roughly 170,000 clones, with 79% as singletons. From germline, CDR1 is LGHNA and CDR2 YNFKEQ. Between the trimmed V and J ends, which lost 0 bases and 3 bases, there was a span of 12 bases. The CDR3 runs to 16 residues. Enrolment of Seattle patients took place during active infection, and they were followed longitudinally.

Material for sequencing was peripheral blood. The receptor was isolated from an older woman with COVID-19, enrolled during active disease. The rearrangement links TRBV4-2 to TRBJ1-5; perhaps TRBD1 as D (6 bases). This chain's CDR3 is CASSQDPGTHNQPQHF. The CDR3 DNA sequence: TGTGCCAGCAGCCAAGATCCCGGGACACACAATCAGCCCCAGCATTTT.